The sequence of this T cell receptor beta chain was determined in a study of glioma-infiltrating T cells after dendritic cell vaccination. The overall study: Dendritic cells derived from monocytes and pulsed with autologous tumor lysate formed the vaccine. Patients received three intradermal dendritic cell vaccine injections at biweekly intervals.

The CDR3 is 14 amino acids. Germline CDR1 reads KGHSH; CDR2 reads LQKENI. With 3 bases clipped from V and 4 bases from J, the junction kept 2 bases outside the gene matches. The PCR used 60 V beta and 13 J beta primers. Sequencing was performed with immunoSEQ multiplex PCR; in TCRdb, only in-frame clones are kept and a portion is missing. The table records 80,000 to 100,000 clones, less than 90% of them present only once. Time point indicated: after dendritic cell vaccination, including at tumor progression/relapse. The chain is built from TRBV18 and TRBJ2-3, with 9 bases aligning to TRBD2. This clonotype was obtained from a human donor with glioblastoma. The sample here was blood, taken after dendritic cell vaccination. As DNA, the CDR3 is TGTGCCAGCTCACCGGGACTAGCAGCAGATACGCAGTATTTT. Its translation is CASSPGLAADTQYF.